This record looks at one TCR beta chain sequence and its context. Repertoires were generated with immunoSEQ multiplex PCR, while TCRdb's copy carries only in-frame clones and drops some. In the table there are roughly 1.4 million clones, approximately 98.5% of which are singletons. A CD45RA+ naive subset and a CD45RA-negative memory subset were split from CD4+ cells. This sample was included in a study of shared clonotypes between healthy human individuals. Across the whole study: Contributing individuals were a couple of females and a few males aged 18 to 49.

The sequence was obtained from a young man in good health. Specimen: naive CD4+ T cells sorted from blood. Subset given: CD45RA+ positively selected.

In DNA, the CDR3 is TGTGCCAGCAGCTTGGTCTTCGGACTAGCGGGAACTTCCTACGAGCAGTACTTC. Translated, it gives CASSLVFGLAGTSYEQYF. The chain is built from TRBV5-8 and TRBJ2-7; 12 bases map to TRBD2. Germline CDR1 and CDR2: SGHTS and YDEGEE. Losses at the gene ends were 0 bases for V and 1 base for J; bases not matched to a gene: 8. This CDR3 is 18 amino acids long.